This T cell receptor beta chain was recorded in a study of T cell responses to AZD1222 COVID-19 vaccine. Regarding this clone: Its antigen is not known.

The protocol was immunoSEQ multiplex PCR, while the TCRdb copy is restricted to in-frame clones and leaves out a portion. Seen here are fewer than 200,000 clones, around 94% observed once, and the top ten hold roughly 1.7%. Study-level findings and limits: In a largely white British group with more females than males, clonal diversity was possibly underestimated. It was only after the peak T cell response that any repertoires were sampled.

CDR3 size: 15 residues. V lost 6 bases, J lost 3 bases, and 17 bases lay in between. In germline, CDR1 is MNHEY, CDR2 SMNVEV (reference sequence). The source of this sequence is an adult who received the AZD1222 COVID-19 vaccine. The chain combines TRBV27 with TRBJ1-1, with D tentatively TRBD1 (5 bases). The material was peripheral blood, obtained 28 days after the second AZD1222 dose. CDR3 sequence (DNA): TGTGCCAGCAGCTCTCTGGAGGGGCCCGACACTGAAGCTTTCTTT. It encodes CASSSLEGPDTEAFF.